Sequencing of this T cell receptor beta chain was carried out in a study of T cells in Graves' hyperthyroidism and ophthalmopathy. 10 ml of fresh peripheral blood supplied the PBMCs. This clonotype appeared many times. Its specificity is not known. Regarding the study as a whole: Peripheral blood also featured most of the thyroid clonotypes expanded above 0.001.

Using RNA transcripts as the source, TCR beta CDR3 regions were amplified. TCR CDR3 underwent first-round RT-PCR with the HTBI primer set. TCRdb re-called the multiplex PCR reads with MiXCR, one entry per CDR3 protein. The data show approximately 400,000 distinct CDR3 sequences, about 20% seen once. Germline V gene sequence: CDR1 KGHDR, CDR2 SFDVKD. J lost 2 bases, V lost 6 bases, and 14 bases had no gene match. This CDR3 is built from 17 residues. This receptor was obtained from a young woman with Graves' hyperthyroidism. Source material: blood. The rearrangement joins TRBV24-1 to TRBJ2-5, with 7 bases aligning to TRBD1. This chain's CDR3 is CATSPTEGAITQETQYF. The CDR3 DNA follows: TGTGCCACCAGTCCGACAGAGGGGGCGATAACTCAAGAGACCCAGTACTTC.